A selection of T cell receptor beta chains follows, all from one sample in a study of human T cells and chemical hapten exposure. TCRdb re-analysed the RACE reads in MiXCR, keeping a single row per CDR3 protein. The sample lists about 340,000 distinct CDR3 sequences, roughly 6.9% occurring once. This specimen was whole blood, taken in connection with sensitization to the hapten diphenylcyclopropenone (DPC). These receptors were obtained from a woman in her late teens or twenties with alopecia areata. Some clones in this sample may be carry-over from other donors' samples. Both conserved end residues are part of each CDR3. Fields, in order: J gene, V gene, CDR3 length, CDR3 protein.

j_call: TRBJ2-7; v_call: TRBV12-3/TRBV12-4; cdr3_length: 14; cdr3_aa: CASSPRAVFYEQYF
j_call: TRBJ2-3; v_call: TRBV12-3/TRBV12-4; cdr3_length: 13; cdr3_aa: CASKSGGRDTQYF
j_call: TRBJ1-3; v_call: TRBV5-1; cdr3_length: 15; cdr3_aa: CASSLEGGLGNTIYF
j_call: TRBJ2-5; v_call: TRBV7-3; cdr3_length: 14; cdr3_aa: CASSPGQRGETQYF
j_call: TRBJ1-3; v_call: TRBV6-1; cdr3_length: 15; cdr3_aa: CASRTGGATGNTIYF
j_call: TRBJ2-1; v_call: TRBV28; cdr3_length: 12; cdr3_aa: CARLAGTNEQFF
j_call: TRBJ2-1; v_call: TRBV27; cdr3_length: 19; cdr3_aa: CASRTAGLAGKSSYNEQFF
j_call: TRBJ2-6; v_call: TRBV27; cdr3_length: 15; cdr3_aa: CASSSRFSGANVLTF
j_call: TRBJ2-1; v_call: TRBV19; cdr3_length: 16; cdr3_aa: CASSKRRGASYNEQFF
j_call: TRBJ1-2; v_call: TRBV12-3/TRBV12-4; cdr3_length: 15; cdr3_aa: CASISIGQGGLGYTF
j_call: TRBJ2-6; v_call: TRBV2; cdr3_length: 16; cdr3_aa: CASTSTGTRGANVLTF
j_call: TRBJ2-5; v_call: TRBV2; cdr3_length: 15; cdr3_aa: CASSVGRGRIETQYF
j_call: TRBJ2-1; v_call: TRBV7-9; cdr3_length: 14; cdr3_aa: CASSLALGDNEQFF
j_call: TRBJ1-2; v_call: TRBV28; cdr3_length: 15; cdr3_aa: CASSTLGQEFYGYTF
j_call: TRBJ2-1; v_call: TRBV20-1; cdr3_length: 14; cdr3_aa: CSALDPTGDNEQFF
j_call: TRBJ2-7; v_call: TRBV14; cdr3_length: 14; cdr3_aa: CASSQPTGGGEQYF
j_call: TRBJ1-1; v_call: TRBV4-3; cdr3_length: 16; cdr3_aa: CASSQLRDSPNTEAFF
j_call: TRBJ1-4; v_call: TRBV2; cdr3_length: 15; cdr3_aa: CASSAVTGGDEKLFF
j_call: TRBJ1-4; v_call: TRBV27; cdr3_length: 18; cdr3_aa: CASSLSGQGTTTNEKLFF
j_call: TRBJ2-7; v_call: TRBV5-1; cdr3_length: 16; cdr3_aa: CASSLASGGAPYEQYF
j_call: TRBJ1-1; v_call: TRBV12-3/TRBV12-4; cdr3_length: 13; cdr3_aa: CASSLGWGSEAFF
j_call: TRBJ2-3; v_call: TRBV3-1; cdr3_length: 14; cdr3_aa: CASSQDPASVTQYF
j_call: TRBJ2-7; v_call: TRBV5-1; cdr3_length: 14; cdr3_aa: CASSVGDPNYEQYF
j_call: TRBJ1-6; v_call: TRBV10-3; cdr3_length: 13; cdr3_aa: CASSEDDNSPLHF
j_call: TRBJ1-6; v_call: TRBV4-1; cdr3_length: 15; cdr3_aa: CASSQGQAGNSPLHF
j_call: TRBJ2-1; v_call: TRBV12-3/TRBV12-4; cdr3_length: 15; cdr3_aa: CASNSGGTWTNEQFF
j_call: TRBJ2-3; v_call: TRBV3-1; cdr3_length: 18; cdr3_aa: CASSQELQAGGETDTQYF
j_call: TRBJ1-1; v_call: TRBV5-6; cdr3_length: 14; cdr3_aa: CASSLYLANTEAFF
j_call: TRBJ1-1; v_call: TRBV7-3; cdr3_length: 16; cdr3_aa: CASSLRALGQGAEAFF
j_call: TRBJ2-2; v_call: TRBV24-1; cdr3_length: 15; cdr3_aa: CATSEGTQNTGELFF
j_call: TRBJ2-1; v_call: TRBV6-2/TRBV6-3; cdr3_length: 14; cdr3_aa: CASSRDSGLPEQFF
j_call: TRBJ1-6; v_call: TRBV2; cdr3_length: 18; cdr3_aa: CASSEARLGGVYNSPLHF
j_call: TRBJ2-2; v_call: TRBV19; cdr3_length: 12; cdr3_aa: CASSIATGELFF
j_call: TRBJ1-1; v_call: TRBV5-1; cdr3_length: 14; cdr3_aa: CASSLGSGNTEAFF
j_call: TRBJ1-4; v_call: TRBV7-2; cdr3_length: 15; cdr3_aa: CASSTIGPWDEKLFF
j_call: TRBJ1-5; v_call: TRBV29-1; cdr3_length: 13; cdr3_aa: CSVVAGSNQPQHF
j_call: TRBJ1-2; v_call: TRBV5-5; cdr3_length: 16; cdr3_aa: CASSPLGTGAFYGYTF
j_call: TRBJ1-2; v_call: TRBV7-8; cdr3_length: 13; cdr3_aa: CASSSRDNYGYTF
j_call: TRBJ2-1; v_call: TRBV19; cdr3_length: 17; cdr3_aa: CASSIDGPTTLKNEQFF
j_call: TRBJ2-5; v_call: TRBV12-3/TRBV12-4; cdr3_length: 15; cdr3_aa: CASRPTTGAQETQYF
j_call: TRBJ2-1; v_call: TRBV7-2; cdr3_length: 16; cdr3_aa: CASSSVRGSSYNEQFF
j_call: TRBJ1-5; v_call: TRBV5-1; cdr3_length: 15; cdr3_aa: CASSLESGDGQPQHF
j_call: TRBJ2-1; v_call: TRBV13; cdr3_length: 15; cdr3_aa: CASSLRGSTYNEQFF
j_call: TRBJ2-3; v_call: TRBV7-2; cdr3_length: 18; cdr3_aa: CASRSGLAGGHGTDTQYF
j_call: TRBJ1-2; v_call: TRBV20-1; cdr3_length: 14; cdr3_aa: CSARTDRGNYGYTF
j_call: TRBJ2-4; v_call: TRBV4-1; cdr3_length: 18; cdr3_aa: CASSPGLAGGLVKNIQYF
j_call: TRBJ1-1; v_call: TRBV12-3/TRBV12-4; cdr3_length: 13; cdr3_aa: CASSKDRNTEAFF
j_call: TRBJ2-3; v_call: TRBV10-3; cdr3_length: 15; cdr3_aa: CAISGTSKLADTQYF
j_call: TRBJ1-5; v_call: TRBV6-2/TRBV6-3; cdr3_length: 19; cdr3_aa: CASSHRDRGQRVSNQPQHF
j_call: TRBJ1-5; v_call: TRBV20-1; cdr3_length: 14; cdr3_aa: CSRGLAGSNQPQHF